A single sample is the source of the 21 T cell receptor beta chains below, sequenced in a study of cytomegalovirus exposure and HLA in healthy donors. The PCR used 60 Vbeta and 13 Jbeta primers. Clones were read by immunoSEQ multiplex PCR, and TCRdb kept only the in-frame ones, dropping some. The sample includes 75,000 to 100,000 clones, under 85% seen only once; the top ten take roughly an eighth. Material for sequencing was PBMCs. These receptors were obtained from a woman aged 65 to 85 in good health and CMV-seropositive.

The chain has TRBV18 and TRBJ1-1; tentatively, D is TRBD1 (6 bases). The CDR3 is made up of 15 amino acids. The V end lost 3 bases, the J end lost 1 base, and 12 bases lay between the germline ends. Germline CDR1 is KGHSH and CDR2 is LQKENI. The CDR3 DNA follows: TGTGCCAGCTCACCGGTATCAGGGGCGAACACTGAAGCTTTCTTT. Protein sequence: CASSPVSGANTEAFF.

The rearrangement links TRBV5-4 to TRBJ2-5; TRBD2 matches at 8 bases. J lost 2 bases, V lost 10 bases, and 7 bases had no gene match. Per the germline V gene, CDR1 is SGHNT and CDR2 is YYREEE (reference sequence). CDR3 length: 13 residues. CDR3 sequence (DNA): TGTGCCTCAAGCGGGAGCGGGCAAGAGACCCAGTACTTC. It yields the protein CASSGSGQETQYF.

The V call is TRBV11-2, the J call TRBJ2-5; 12 bases fit TRBD2. This CDR3 has 16 residues. Germline V gene lookup returns CDR1 SGHAT and CDR2 FQNNGV. After removal of 5 bases from V and 1 base from J, the junction contained 5 bases not matched to a gene. As DNA, the CDR3 is TGTGCCAGCAGCCCCCAGACTAGCGGGGGCCAAGAGACCCAGTACTTC. Amino acid sequence: CASSPQTSGGQETQYF.

This rearrangement joins TRBV9 to TRBJ2-3; the D gene is possibly TRBD2 (5 bases). Germline CDR1 and CDR2: SGDLS and YYNGEE. Deletions cut 0 bases from V and 2 bases from J, with 10 bases between. This CDR3 is built from 15 residues. CDR3: CASSVVGGFTDTQYF. CDR3 sequence (DNA): TGTGCCAGCAGCGTAGTCGGAGGATTCACAGATACGCAGTATTTT.

The rearrangement links TRBV7-3 to TRBJ2-7, with D perhaps TRBD1 (6 bases). Germline V gives CDR1 SGHTA, CDR2 FQGTGA. V was cut by 2 bases and J by 1 base, with 9 bases left in between. The length of the CDR3 is 14 residues. Written as DNA, the CDR3 is TGTGCCAGCAGCTTAGGCAGGGGATCCTACGAGCAGTACTTC. Its translation is CASSLGRGSYEQYF.

The chain links TRBV7-2 to TRBJ2-7, with a tentative D call TRBD2 (6 bases). Germline CDR1 reads SGHTA; CDR2 reads FQGNSA. CDR3 length: 11 amino acids. CDR3 DNA sequence: TGTGCATGCGGGACCTCCTACGAGCAGTACTTC. It specifies CACGTSYEQYF.

V and J are TRBV25-1 and TRBJ2-3; 9 positions match TRBD1. CDR1 and CDR2 (germline): MGHDK, SYGVNS. Trimming removed 4 bases from V and 5 bases from J; junction bases left unmatched: 4. This CDR3 region has 14 residues. The CDR3 DNA sequence: TGTGCCAGCAGTGGATACAGGGGGCAAGATACGCAGTATTTT. It specifies CASSGYRGQDTQYF.

This clone was counted a single time. The chain's CDR3 is CASSQADREGSEQYF. The CDR3 bases are TGCGCCAGCAGCCAAGCGGACAGGGAAGGAAGCGAGCAGTACTTC. The V and J genes are TRBV4-1 and TRBJ2-7; TRBD1 matches 8 bases. V shed 1 base, J shed 6 bases, and the junction held 8 bases outside the gene matches. CDR3 length: 15 residues. Germline CDR1 and CDR2: MGHRA and YSYEKL.

This clone was seen only a few times. The chain carries TRBV27 and TRBJ1-1, with 10 bases that match TRBD1. The length of the CDR3 is 15 residues. V dropped 3 bases and J dropped 1; count of bases not matched to a gene: 2. The germline V gene has CDR1 MNHEY and CDR2 SMNVEV (reference sequence). In DNA form, the CDR3 reads TGTGCCAGCAGTTTGGACAGGGGGTCGAACACTGAAGCTTTCTTT. Residues: CASSLDRGSNTEAFF.

The sample holds one count of this clone. This chain uses TRBV15 with TRBJ2-7, with D tentatively TRBD2 (7 bases). V was trimmed by 3 bases and J by 0 bases, leaving 21 bases between them. The CDR3 runs to 18 residues. Germline V lookup: CDR1 LNHNV, CDR2 YYDKDF (reference sequence). The CDR3 nucleotides are TGTGCCACCAGCAGGGCGGGAATGGGGGGGGCAGGCTCCTACGAGCAGTACTTC. It translates to CATSRAGMGGAGSYEQYF.

The chain carries TRBV20-1 and TRBJ2-7, with a tentative D call TRBD1 (5 bases). Trimming stripped 4 bases from V and 6 bases from J, with 10 bases between. CDR3 length equals 11 residues. CDR1 and CDR2 (germline): DFQATT, SNEGSKA (reference sequence). In DNA form, the CDR3 reads TGCAGTGCTACAGGGTTGGGCGAGCAGTACTTC. Protein: CSATGLGEQYF.

This chain links TRBV18 with TRBJ2-5; D is possibly TRBD1 (5 bases). The DNA end favors TRBJ2-7, so the J call may be wrong. This CDR3 is 14 amino acids long. Germline loops: CDR1 KGHSH, CDR2 LQKENI. The CDR3 is CASSPGSGASEQYF. DNA for the CDR3: TGTGCCAGCTCACCCGGGTCTGGGGCGAGCGAGCAGTACTTC.

The J gene is TRBJ2-7, the V gene TRBV2; 8 bases align to TRBD1. Germline loops: CDR1 SNHLY, CDR2 FYNNEI. With V trimmed by 7 bases and J by 5 bases, 13 bases remained unmatched. This CDR3 contains 15 residues. Here the CDR3 reads CASTSRDRTPNEQYF. CDR3 bases: TGTGCCAGCACGTCCCGGGACAGGACCCCCAACGAGCAGTACTTC.

This rearrangement joins TRBV7-2 to TRBJ2-5; 8 bases line up with TRBD2. Germline-derived CDR1 and CDR2 are SGHTA and FQGNSA. Trimming at V came to 0 bases and at J to 5 bases, leaving 5 bases not matched to a gene. The CDR3 length is 15 residues. DNA of the CDR3: TGTGCCAGCAGCTTAGCGTCGAGACTAGCGGAGACCCAGTACTTC. Protein: CASSLASRLAETQYF. Full variable domain (missing parts from reference TRBV7-2 and TRBJ2-5): GAGVSQSPSNKVTEKGKDVELRCDPISGHTALYWYRQSLGQGLEFLIYFQGNSAPDKSGLPSDRFSAERTGGSVSTLTIQRTQQEDSAVYLCASSLASRLAETQYFGPGTRLLVL.

The V gene is TRBV21-1, the J gene TRBJ2-1; the table's D call, TRBD1, was not checked against the DNA. TRBV21-1 is flagged as a pseudogene. The CDR3 consists of 19 residues. CDR3 nucleotide sequence: TGTGCCAGCTGTACCTCCGGGACAGGGGCCCCCCCGCTTTACAATGAGCAGTTCTTC. Translated: CASCTSGTGAPPLYNEQFF.

CDR3 sequence (DNA): TGTGCCAGCAGAGGTACAGGGGGCTTTTCTACCGGGGAGCTGTTTTTT. It codes for CASRGTGGFSTGELFF. This rearrangement joins TRBV2 to TRBJ2-2; 9 nucleotides match TRBD1. CDR1 is SNHLY, CDR2 FYNNEI, per germline. Unmatched junction bases numbered 10, after V lost 6 bases and J lost 5 bases. This CDR3 has 16 amino acids. Full variable domain (remainder filled in from reference TRBV2 and TRBJ2-2): EPEVTQTPSHQVTQMGQEVILRCVPISNHLYFYWYRQILGQKVEFLVSFYNNEISEKSEIFDDQFSVERPDGSNFTLKIRSTKLEDSAMYFCASRGTGGFSTGELFFGEGSRLTVL.

V and J are TRBV13 and TRBJ2-2; 11 bases agree with TRBD2. V was pared by 1 base and J by 0 bases, with 1 base of the junction left unmatched. Germline CDR1 is PRHDT and CDR2 is FYEKMQ (reference sequence). CDR3 length: 17 residues. The CDR3 nucleotides read TGTGCCAGCAGCTTAGAACTAGCGGGGGCGAACACCGGGGAGCTGTTTTTT. Protein product: CASSLELAGANTGELFF.

This clone occurred a few times. The DNA of the CDR3 is TGCGCCAGCAGCCAAGGAGGGACTAGCGGGGGGGGATACAATGAGCAGTTCTTC. As protein: CASSQGGTSGGGYNEQFF. The chain carries TRBV4-3 and TRBJ2-1; 16 bases are shared with TRBD2. This CDR3 spans 18 amino acids. The germline V gene encodes CDR1 LGHNA and CDR2 YSLEER. After removal of 1 base from V and 4 bases from J, the junction contained 4 bases not matched to a gene.

The genes are TRBV6-4 and TRBJ2-2; TRBD1 is a possible D gene (5 bases). Germline CDR1 reads MRHNA; CDR2 reads SNTAGT. The V end was cut by 2 bases, the J end by 2 bases, with 21 bases between. This CDR3 has 19 residues. This chain's CDR3 is CASSDQPASRRVNTGELFF. The CDR3 DNA sequence: TGTGCCAGCAGTGACCAACCAGCGTCCCGCAGGGTTAACACCGGGGAGCTGTTTTTT.

J is TRBJ2-5 and V is TRBV10-3; 10 nucleotides match TRBD2. V shed 5 bases, J shed 1 base, and the junction held 4 bases outside the gene matches. Germline values: CDR1 ENHRY, CDR2 SYGVKD. The CDR3 consists of 15 residues. The CDR3 bases are TGTGCCATCAGTCCCAGCGGGGGGGCCCAAGAGACCCAGTACTTC. This sequence encodes CAISPSGGAQETQYF.

The V call is TRBV6-1, the J call TRBJ1-5; D is uncertain. The germline CDR1 and CDR2 sequences are MNHNS and SASEGT. Trimming removed 1 base from V and 1 base from J, with 5 bases in between. CDR3 size: 14 residues. The DNA for the CDR3 is TGTGCCAGCAGTGAAGGTAGAAGCAATCAGCCCCAGCATTTT. This translates into CASSEGRSNQPQHF.